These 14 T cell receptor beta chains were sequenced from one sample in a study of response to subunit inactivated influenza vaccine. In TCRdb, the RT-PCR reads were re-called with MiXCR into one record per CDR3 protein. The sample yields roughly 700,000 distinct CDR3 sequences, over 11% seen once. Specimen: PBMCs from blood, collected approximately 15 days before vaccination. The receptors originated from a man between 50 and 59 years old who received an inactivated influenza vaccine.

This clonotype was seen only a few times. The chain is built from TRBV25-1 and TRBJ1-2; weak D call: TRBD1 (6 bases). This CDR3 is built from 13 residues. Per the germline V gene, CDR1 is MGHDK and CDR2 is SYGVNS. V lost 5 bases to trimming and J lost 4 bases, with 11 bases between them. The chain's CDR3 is CASSTTGSYGYTF. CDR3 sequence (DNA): TGTGCCAGCAGTACTACAGGGTCCTATGGCTACACCTTC.

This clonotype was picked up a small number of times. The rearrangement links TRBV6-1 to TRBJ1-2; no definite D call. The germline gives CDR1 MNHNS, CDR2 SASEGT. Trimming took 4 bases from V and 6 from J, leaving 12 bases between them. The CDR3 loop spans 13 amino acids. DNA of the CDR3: TGTGCCAGCAGTGTAGGTTCGGTTGATGGCTACACCTTC. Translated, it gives CASSVGSVDGYTF.

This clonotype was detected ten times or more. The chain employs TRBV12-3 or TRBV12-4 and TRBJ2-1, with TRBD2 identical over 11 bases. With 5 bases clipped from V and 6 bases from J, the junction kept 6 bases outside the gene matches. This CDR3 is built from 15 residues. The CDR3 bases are TGTGCCAGCAGTCCCGGGACTAGCGGCCTCAATGAGCAGTTCTTC. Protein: CASSPGTSGLNEQFF.

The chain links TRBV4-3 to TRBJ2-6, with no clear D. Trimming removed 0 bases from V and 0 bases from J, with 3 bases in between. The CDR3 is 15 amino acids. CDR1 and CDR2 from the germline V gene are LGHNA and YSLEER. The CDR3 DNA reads TGCGCCAGCAGCCAAGATCCCTCTGGGGCCAACGTCCTGACTTTC. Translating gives CASSQDPSGANVLTF.

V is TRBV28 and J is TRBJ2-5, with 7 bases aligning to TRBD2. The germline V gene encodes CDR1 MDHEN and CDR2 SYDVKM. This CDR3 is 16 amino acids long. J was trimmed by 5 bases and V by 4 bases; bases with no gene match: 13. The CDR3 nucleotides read TGTGCCAGCAGTTCGGGAGGTTTCGTACTGAGGGAGACCCAGTACTTC. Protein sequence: CASSSGGFVLRETQYF.

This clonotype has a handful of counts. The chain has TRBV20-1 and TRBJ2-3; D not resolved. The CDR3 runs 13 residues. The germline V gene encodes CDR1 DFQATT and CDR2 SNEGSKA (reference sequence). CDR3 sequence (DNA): TGCTCTCGGAGCACCCCTATCACAGATACGCAGTATTTT. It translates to CSRSTPITDTQYF.

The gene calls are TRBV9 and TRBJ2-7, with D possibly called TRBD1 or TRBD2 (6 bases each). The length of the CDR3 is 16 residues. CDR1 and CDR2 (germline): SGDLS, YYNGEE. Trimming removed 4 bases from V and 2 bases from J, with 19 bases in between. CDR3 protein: CASSPSGRGPPYEQYF. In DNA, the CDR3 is TGTGCCAGCAGCCCCTCGGGACGGGGGCCACCCTACGAGCAGTACTTC. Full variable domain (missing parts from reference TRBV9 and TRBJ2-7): DSGVTQTPKHLITATGQRVTLRCSPRSGDLSVYWYQQSLDQGLQFLIQYYNGEERAKGNILERFSAQQFPDLHSELNLSSLELGDSALYFCASSPSGRGPPYEQYFGPGTRLTVT.

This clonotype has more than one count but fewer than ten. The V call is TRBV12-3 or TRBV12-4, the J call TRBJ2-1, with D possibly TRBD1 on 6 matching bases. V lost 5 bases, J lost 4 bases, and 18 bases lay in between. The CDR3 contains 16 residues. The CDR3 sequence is CASSLLDRRAYNEQFF. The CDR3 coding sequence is TGTGCCAGCAGTCTACTCGACAGGCGAGCGTACAATGAGCAGTTCTTC.

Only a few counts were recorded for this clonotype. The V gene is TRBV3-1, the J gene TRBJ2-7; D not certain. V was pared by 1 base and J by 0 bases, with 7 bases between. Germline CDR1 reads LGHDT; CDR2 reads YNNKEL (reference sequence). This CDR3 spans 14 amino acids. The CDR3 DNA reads TGTGCCAGCAGCCAAGGAACGCCCTCCTACGAGCAGTACTTC. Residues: CASSQGTPSYEQYF.

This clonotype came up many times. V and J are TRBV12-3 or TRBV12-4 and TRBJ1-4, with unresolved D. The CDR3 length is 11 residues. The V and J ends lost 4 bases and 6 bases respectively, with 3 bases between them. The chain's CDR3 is CASSSYEKLFF. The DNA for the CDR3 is TGTGCCAGCAGTTCGTATGAAAAACTGTTTTTT.

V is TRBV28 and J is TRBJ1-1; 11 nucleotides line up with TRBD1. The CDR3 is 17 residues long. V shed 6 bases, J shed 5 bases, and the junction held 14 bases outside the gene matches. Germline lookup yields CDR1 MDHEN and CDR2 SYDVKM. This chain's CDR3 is CASRGFSGGTGGTEAFF. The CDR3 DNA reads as TGTGCCAGCAGGGGGTTTTCTGGCGGGACAGGGGGGACTGAAGCTTTCTTT. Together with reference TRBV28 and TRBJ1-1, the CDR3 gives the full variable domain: DVKVTQSSRYLVKRTGEKVFLECVQDMDHENMFWYRQDPGLGLRLIYFSYDVKMKEKGDIPEGYSVSREKKERFSLILESASTNQTSMYLCASRGFSGGTGGTEAFFGQGTRLTVV.

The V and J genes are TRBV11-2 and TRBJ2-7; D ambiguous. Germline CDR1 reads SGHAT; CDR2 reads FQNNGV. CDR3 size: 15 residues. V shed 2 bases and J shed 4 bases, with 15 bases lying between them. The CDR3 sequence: CASSLSTYLGYEQYF. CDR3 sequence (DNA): TGTGCCAGCAGCTTATCCACATACCTTGGATACGAGCAGTACTTC.

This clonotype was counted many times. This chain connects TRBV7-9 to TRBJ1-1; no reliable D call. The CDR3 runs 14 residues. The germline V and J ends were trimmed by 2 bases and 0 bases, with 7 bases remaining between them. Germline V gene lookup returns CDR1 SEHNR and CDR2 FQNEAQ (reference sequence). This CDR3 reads CASSLTTMNTEAFF. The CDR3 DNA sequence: TGTGCCAGCAGCTTAACGACAATGAACACTGAAGCTTTCTTT.

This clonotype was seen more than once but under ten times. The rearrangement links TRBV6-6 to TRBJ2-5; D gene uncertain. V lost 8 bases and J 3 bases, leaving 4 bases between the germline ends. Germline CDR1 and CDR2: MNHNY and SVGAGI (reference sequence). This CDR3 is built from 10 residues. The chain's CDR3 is CASGEETQYF. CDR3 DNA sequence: TGTGCCAGCGGAGAAGAGACCCAGTACTTC.